This T cell receptor beta chain derives from a study of chemoradiotherapy in HPV16-positive cancers. Study overall: A couple of HPV16-positive patients' cells yielded candidate HPV-specific clones and common motifs.

The germline CDR1 and CDR2 sequences are SGHAT and FQNNGV. V dropped 6 bases and J dropped 4 bases, with 6 bases sitting between them. The CDR3 length is 12 residues. About this clone: Antigen unknown.

Notes on the study in general: Non-HPV-specific T cells did not expand in tumors during treatment, whereas candidate HPV-specific clones and E7-related motifs did. The functional HPV-specific definition rests on just a couple of HPV16-positive patients.

Sequencing used immunoSEQ multiplex PCR; TCRdb keeps in-frame clones, though not all of them. The repertoire holds approximately 27,000 clones, with around 84% as singletons. The chain employs TRBV11-2 and TRBJ2-2; D uncertain. This clonotype was obtained from a human donor with HPV-associated anogenital cancer. Sequenced material: blood, taken from a patient who underwent chemoradiotherapy. Here the CDR3 reads CASREFTGELFF. CDR3 DNA: TGTGCCAGCAGAGAGTTCACCGGGGAGCTGTTTTTT. Full variable domain (remainder filled in from reference TRBV11-2 and TRBJ2-2): EAGVAQSPRYKIIEKRQSVAFWCNPISGHATLYWYQQILGQGPKLLIQFQNNGVVDDSQLPKDRFSAERLKGVDSTLKIQPAKLEDSAVYLCASREFTGELFFGEGSRLTVL.